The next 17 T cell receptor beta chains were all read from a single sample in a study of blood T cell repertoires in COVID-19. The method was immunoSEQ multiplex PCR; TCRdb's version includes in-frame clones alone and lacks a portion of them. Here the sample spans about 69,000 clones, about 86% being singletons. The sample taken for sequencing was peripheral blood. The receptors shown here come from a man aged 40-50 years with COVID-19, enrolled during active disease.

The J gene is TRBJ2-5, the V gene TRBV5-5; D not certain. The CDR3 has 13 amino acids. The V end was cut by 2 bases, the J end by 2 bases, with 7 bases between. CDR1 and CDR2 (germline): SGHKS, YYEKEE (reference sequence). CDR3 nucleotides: TGTGCCAGCAGCTTAGGAGAGCAAGAGACCCAGTACTTC. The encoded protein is CASSLGEQETQYF.

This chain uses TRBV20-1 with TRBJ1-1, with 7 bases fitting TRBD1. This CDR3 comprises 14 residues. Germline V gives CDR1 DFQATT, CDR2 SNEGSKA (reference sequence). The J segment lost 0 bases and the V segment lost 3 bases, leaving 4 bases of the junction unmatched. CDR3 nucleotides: TGCAGTGCTAGTAGGGACAGCATGAACACTGAAGCTTTCTTT. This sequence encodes CSASRDSMNTEAFF.

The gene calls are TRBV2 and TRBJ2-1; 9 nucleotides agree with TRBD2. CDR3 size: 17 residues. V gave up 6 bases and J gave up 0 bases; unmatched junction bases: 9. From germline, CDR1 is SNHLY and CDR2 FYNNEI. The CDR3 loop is CASRGAGGSFSYNEQFF. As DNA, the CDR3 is TGTGCCAGCAGAGGAGCGGGGGGATCCTTCTCCTACAATGAGCAGTTCTTC.

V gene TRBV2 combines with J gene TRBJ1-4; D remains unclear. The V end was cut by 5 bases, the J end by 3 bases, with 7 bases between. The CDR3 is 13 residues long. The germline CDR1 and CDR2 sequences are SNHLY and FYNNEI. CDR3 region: CASSPTANEKLFF. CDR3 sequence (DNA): TGTGCCAGCAGTCCTACCGCTAATGAAAAACTGTTTTTT.

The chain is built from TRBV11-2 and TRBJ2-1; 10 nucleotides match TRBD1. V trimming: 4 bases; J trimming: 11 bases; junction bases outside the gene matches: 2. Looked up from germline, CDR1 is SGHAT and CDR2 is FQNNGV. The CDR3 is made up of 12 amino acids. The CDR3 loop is CASSSTGGKQFF. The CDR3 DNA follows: TGTGCCAGCAGCTCGACAGGGGGCAAGCAGTTCTTC. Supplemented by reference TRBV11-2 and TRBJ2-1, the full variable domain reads EAGVAQSPRYKIIEKRQSVAFWCNPISGHATLYWYQQILGQGPKLLIQFQNNGVVDDSQLPKDRFSAERLKGVDSTLKIQPAKLEDSAVYLCASSSTGGKQFFGPGTRLTVL.

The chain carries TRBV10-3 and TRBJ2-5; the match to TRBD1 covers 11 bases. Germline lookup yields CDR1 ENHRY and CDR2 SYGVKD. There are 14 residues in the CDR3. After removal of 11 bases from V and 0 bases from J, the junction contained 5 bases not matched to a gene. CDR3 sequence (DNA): TGTGCCGTCGGGACAGGGGGTAACCAAGAGACCCAGTACTTC. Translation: CAVGTGGNQETQYF.

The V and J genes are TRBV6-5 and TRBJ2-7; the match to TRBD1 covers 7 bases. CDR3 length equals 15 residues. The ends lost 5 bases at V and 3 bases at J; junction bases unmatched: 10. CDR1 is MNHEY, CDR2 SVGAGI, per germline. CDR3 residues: CASSPDREKVYEQYF. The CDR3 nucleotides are TGTGCCAGCAGTCCTGACAGGGAAAAGGTCTACGAGCAGTACTTC.

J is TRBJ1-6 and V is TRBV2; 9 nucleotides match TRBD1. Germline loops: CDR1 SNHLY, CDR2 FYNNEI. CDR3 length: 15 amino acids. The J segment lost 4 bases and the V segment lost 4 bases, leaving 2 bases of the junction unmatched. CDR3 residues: CASSGQGVYNSPLHF. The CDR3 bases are TGTGCCAGCAGTGGACAGGGGGTTTATAATTCACCCCTCCACTTT.

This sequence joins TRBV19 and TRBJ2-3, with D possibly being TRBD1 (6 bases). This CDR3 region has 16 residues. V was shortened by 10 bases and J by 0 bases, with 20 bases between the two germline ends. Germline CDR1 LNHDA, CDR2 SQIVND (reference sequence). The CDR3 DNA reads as TGTGCCACCAGAAGCAGGGGCTATACTAGCACAGATACGCAGTATTTT. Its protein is CATRSRGYTSTDTQYF.

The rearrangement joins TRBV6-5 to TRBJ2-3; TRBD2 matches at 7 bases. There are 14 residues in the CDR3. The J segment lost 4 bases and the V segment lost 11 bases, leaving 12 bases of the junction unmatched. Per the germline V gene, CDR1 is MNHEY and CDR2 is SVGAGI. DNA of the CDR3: TGTGCCGGTCGGGGCGGGGGTAGAGCAGATACGCAGTATTTT. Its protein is CAGRGGGRADTQYF.

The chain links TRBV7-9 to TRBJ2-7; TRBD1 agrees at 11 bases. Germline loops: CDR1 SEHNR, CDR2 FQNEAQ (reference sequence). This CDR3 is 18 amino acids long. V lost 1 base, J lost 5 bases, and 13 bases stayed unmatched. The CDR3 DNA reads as TGTGCCAGCAGCTTAGTATCACCGGGGACAGGGGGGCTCCACGAGCAGTACTTC. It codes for CASSLVSPGTGGLHEQYF.

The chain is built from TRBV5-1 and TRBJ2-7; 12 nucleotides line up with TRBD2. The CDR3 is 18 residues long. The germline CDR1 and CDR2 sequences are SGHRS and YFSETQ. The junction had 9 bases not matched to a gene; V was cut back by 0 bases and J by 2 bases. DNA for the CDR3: TGCGCCAGCAGCTTGGCTAGTACTAGCGGGGGGAACCCCTACGAGCAGTACTTC. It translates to CASSLASTSGGNPYEQYF. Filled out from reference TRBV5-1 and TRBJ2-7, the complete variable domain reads KAGVTQTPRYLIKTRGQQVTLSCSPISGHRSVSWYQQTPGQGLQFLFEYFSETQRNKGNFPGRFSGRQFSNSRSEMNVSTLELGDSALYLCASSLASTSGGNPYEQYFGPGTRLTVT.

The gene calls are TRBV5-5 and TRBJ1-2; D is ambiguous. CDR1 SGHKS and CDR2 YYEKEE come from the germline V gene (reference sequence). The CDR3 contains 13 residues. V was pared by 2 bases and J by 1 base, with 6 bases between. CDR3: CASSFVHNYGYTF. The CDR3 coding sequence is TGTGCCAGCAGCTTTGTACATAACTATGGCTACACCTTC.

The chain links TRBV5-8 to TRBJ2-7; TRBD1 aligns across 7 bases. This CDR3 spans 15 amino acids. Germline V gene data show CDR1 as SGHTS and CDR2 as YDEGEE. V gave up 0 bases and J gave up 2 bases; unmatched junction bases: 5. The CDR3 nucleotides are TGTGCCAGCAGCTTGGCCAGGGGGATAGCCTACGAGCAGTACTTC. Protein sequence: CASSLARGIAYEQYF.

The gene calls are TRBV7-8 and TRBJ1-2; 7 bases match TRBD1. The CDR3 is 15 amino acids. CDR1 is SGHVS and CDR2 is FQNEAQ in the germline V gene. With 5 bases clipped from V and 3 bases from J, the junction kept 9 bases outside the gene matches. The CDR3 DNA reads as TGTGCCAGCAGCCCACAGACAGGGAATGACTATGGCTACACCTTC. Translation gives CASSPQTGNDYGYTF.

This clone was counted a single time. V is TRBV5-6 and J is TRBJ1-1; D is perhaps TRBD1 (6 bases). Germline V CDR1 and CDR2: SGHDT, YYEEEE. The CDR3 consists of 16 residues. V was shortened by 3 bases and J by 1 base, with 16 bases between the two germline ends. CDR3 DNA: TGTGCCAGCAGCTGGACGGGACACAAATGGAACACTGAAGCTTTCTTT. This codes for CASSWTGHKWNTEAFF.

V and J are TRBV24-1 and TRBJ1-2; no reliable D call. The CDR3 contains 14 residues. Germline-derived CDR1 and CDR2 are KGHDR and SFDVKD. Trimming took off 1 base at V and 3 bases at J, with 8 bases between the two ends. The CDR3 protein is CATSDFNRDYGYTF. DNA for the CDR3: TGTGCCACCAGTGATTTTAACAGAGACTATGGCTACACCTTC.